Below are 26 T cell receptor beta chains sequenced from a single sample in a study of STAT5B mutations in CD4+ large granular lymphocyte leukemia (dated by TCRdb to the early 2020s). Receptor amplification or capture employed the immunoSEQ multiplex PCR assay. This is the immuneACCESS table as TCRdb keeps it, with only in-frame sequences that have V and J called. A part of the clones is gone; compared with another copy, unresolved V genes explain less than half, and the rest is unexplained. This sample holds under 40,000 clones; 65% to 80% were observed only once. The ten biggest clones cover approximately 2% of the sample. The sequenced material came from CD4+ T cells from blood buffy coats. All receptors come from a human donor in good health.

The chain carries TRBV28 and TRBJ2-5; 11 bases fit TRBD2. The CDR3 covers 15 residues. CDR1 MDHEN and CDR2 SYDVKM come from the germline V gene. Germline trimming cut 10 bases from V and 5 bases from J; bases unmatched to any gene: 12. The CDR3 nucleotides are TGTGCCACCGCCCCCCCCCTAGCGGGAGGTGAGACCCAGTACTTC. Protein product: CATAPPLAGGETQYF.

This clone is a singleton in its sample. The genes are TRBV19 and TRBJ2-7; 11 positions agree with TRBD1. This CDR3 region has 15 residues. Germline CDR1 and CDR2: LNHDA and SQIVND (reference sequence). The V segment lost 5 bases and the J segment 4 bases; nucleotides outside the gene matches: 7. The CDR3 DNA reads TGTGCCAGTAGTCCACTCCGGGACAGGGGGTACGAGCAGTACTTC. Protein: CASSPLRDRGYEQYF.

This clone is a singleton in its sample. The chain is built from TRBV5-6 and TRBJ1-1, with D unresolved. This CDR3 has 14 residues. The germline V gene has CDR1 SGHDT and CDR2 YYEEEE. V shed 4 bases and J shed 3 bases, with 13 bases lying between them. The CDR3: CASSPSRLDTEAFF. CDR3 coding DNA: TGTGCCAGCAGCCCCTCTCGTTTAGACACTGAAGCTTTCTTT.

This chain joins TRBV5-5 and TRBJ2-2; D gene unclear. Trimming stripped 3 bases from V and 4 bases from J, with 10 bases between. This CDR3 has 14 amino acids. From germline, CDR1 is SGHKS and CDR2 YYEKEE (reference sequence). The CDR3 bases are TGTGCCAGCAGCTACCCGTTTGGCACCGGGGAGCTGTTTTTT. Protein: CASSYPFGTGELFF.

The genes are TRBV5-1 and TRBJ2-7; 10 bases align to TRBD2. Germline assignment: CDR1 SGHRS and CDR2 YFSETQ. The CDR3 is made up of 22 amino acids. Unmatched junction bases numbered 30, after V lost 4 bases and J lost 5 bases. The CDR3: CASSIDQTGPRFLAGGFNEQYF. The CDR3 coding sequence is TGCGCCAGCAGCATTGACCAGACAGGGCCCAGGTTTTTAGCGGGAGGATTCAACGAGCAGTACTTC.

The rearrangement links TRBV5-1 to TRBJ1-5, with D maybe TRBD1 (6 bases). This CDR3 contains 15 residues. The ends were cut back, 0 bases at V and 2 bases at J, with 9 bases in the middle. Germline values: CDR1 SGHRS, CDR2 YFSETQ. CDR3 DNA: TGCGCCAGCAGCTTGGAGGGGGTTGGCAATCAGCCCCAGCATTTT. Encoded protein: CASSLEGVGNQPQHF.

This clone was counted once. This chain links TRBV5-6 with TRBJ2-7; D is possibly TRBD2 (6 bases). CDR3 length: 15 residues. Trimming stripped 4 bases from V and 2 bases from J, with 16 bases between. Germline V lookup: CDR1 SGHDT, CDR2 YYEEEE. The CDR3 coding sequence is TGTGCCAGCAGCCCCGCCCCTAGCGCAGCCTACGAGCAGTACTTC. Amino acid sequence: CASSPAPSAAYEQYF.

CDR3 region: CAWDGTSYEQYF. The CDR3 coding sequence is TGTGCCTGGGACGGGACCTCCTACGAGCAGTACTTC. This chain links TRBV30 with TRBJ2-7; D is possibly TRBD1 or TRBD2 (5 bases each). The CDR3 is 12 amino acids. The ends were cut back, 5 bases at V and 0 bases at J, with 8 bases in the middle. The germline V gene has CDR1 GTSNPN and CDR2 SVGIG (reference sequence).

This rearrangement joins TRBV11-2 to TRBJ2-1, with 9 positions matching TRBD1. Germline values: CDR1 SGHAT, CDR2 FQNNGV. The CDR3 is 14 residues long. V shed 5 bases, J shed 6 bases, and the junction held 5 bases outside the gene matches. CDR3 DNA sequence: TGTGCCAGCAGCGGGGACAGGGTCCTCAATGAGCAGTTCTTC. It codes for CASSGDRVLNEQFF.

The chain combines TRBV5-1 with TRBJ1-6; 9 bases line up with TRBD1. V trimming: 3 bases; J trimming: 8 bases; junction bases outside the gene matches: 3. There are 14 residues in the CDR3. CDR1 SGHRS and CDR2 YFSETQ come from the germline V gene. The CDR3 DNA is TGCGCCAGCAGCTCGACAGGGGGGGATTCACCCCTCCACTTT. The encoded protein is CASSSTGGDSPLHF.

CDR3 region: CASTVQPNTGELFF. The DNA for the CDR3 is TGTGCCAGCACGGTCCAGCCGAACACCGGGGAGCTGTTTTTT. This chain connects TRBV2 to TRBJ2-2; no clear D. Trimming shortened V by 7 bases and J by 0 bases, and 9 bases separated the two germline ends. The germline gives CDR1 SNHLY, CDR2 FYNNEI. The CDR3 length is 14 residues.

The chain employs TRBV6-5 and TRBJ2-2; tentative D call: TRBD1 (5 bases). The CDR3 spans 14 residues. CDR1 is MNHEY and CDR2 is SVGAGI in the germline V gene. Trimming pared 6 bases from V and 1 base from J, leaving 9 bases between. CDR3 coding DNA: TGTGCCAGCAGCTATGACAGGAACACCGGGGAGCTGTTTTTT. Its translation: CASSYDRNTGELFF.

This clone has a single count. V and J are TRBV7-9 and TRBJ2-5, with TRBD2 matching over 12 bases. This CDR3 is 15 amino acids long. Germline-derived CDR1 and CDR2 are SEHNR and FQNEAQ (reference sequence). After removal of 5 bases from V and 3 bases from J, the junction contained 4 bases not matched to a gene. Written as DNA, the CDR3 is TGTGCCAGCAGCAGGACTAGCGGGGAGAAAGAGACCCAGTACTTC. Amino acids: CASSRTSGEKETQYF.

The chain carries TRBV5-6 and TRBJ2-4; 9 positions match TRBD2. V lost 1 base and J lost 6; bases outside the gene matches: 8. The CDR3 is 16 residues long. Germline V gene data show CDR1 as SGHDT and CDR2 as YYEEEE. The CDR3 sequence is CASSLRRGGRINIQYF. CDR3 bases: TGTGCCAGCAGCTTGAGGCGGGGGGGCCGGATAAACATTCAGTACTTC.

The CDR3 DNA follows: TGTGCCAGCTCACCACCGGGAGCGGGAGGTGGCCAGCCCCAGCATTTT. Amino acids: CASSPPGAGGGQPQHF. The chain carries TRBV18 and TRBJ1-5, with D unclear. Trimming stripped 0 bases from V and 7 bases from J, with 16 bases between. The V gene's germline CDR1 is KGHSH and CDR2 LQKENI. The CDR3 extends over 16 amino acids.

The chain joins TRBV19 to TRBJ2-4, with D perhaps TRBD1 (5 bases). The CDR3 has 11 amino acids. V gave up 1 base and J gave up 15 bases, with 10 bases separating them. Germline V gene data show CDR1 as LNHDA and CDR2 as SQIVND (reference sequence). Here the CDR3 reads CASSIARAVYF. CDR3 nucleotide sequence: TGTGCCAGTAGTATAGCCAGGGCGGTGTACTTC.

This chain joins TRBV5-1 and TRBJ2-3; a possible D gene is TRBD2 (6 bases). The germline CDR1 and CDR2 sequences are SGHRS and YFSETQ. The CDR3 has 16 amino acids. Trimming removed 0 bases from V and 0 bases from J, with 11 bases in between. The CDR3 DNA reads TGCGCCAGCAGCTTGGAAGTAGCGGCTAGCACAGATACGCAGTATTTT. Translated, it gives CASSLEVAASTDTQYF.

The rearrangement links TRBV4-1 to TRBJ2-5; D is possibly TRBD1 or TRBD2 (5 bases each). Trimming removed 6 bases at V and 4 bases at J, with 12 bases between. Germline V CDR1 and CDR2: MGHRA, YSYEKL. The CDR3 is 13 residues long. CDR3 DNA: TGCGCCAGCAGGGGGCTAGCATTAGAGACCCAGTACTTC. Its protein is CASRGLALETQYF.

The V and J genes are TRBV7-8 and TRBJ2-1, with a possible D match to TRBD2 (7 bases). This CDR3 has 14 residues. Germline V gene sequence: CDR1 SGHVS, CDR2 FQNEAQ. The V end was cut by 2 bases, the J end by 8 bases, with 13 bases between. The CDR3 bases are TGTGCCAGCAGCTTAAGGAGAGGGGGGGATGAGCAGTTCTTC. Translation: CASSLRRGGDEQFF.

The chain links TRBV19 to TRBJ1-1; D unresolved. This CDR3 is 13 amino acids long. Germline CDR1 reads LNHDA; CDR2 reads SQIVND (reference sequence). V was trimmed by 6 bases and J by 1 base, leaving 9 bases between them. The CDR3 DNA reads TGTGCCAGTAGGCAATTCACGAACACTGAAGCTTTCTTT. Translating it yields CASRQFTNTEAFF. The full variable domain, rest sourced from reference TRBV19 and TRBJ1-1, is DGGITQSPKYLFRKEGQNVTLSCEQNLNHDAMYWYRQDPGQGLRLIYYSQIVNDFQKGDIAEGYSVSREKKESFPLTVTSAQKNPTAFYLCASRQFTNTEAFFGQGTRLTVV.

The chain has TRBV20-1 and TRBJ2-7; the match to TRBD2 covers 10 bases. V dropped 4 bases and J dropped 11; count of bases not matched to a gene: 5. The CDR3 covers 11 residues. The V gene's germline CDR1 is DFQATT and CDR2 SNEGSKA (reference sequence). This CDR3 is CSAISGGKEYF. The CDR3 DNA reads TGCAGTGCTATTAGCGGGGGGAAGGAGTACTTC.

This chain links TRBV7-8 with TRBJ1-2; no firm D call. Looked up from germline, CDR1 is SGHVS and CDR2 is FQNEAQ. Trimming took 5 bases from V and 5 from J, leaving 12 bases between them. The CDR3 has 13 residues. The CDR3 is CASSPSSVYGYTF. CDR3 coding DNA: TGTGCCAGCAGCCCGAGCTCGGTTTATGGCTACACCTTC. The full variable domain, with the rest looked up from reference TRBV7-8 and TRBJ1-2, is GAGVSQSPRYKVAKRGQDVALRCDPISGHVSLFWYQQALGQGPEFLTYFQNEAQLDKSGLPSDRFFAERPEGSVSTLKIQRTQQEDSAVYLCASSPSSVYGYTFGSGTRLTVV.

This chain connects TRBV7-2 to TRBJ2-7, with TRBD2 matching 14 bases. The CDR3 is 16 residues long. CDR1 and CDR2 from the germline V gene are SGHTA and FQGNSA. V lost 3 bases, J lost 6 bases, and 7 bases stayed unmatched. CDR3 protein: CASSFRTSGGPGEQYF. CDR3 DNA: TGTGCCAGCAGCTTTCGGACTAGCGGGGGGCCCGGCGAGCAGTACTTC. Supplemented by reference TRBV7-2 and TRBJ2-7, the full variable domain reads GAGVSQSPSNKVTEKGKDVELRCDPISGHTALYWYRQSLGQGLEFLIYFQGNSAPDKSGLPSDRFSAERTGGSVSTLTIQRTQQEDSAVYLCASSFRTSGGPGEQYFGPGTRLTVT.

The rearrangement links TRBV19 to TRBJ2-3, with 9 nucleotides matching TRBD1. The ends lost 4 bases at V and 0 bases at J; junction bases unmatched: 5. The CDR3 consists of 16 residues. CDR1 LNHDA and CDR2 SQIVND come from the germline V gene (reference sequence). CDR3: CASSNPGTGSTDTQYF. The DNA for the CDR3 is TGTGCCAGTAGTAACCCCGGGACAGGGAGCACAGATACGCAGTATTTT.

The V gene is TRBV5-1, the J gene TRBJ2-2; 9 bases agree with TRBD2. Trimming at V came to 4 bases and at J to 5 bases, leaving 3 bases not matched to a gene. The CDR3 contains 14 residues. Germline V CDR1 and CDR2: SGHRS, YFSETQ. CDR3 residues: CASSRTSGTGELFF. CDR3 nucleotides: TGCGCCAGCAGCAGAACTAGCGGGACCGGGGAGCTGTTTTTT.

CDR3 sequence (DNA): TGTGCCACCAGCAGGGACGCCTCGGGACAGGGGGGTTACGAGCAGTACTTC. Encoded protein: CATSRDASGQGGYEQYF. The rearrangement joins TRBV15 to TRBJ2-7; 11 nucleotides align to TRBD1. Trimming took 3 bases from V and 4 from J; bases not matched to a gene: 11. The germline V gene has CDR1 LNHNV and CDR2 YYDKDF (reference sequence). This CDR3 is 17 amino acids long. The full variable domain, in which reference TRBV15 and TRBJ2-7 provide the parts outside the CDR3, is DAMVIQNPRYQVTQFGKPVTLSCSQTLNHNVMYWYQQKSSQAPKLLFHYYDKDFNNEADTPDNFQSRRPNTSFCFLDIRSPGLGDTAMYLCATSRDASGQGGYEQYFGPGTRLTVT.